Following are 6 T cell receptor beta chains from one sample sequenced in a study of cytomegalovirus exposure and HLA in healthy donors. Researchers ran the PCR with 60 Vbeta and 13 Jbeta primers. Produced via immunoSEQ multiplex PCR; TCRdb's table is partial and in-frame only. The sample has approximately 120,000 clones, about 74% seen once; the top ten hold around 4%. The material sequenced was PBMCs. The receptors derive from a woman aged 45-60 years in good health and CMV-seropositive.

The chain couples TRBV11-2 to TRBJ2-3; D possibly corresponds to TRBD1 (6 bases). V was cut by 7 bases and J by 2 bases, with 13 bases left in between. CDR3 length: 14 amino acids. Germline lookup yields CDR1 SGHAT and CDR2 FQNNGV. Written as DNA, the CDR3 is TGTGCCAGCACACCGGGACACCCCACAGATACGCAGTATTTT. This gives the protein CASTPGHPTDTQYF. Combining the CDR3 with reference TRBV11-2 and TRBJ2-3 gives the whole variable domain EAGVAQSPRYKIIEKRQSVAFWCNPISGHATLYWYQQILGQGPKLLIQFQNNGVVDDSQLPKDRFSAERLKGVDSTLKIQPAKLEDSAVYLCASTPGHPTDTQYFGPGTRLTVL.

Here the CDR3 DNA reads TGTGCCAGCAGCTTGAGTAGCGAGCGCACAGATACGCAGTATTTT. It encodes CASSLSSERTDTQYF. V and J are TRBV5-4 and TRBJ2-3, with D perhaps TRBD2 (5 bases). CDR1 and CDR2 from the germline V gene are SGHNT and YYREEE (reference sequence). With 1 base removed from V and 1 base from J, the gap between germline ends came to 10 bases. The CDR3 has 15 amino acids.

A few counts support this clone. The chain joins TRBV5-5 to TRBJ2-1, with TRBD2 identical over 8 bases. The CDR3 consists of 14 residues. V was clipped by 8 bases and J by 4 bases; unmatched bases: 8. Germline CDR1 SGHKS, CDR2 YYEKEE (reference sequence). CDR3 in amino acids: CASAASGRYNEQFF. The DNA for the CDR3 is TGTGCCAGTGCTGCTAGCGGGCGGTACAATGAGCAGTTCTTC.

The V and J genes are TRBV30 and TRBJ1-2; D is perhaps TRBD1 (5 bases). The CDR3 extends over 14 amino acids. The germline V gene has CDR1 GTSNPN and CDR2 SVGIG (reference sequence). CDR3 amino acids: CGGHRLQNNYGYTF. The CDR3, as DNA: TGTGGCGGACACCGGTTACAAAATAACTATGGCTACACCTTC.

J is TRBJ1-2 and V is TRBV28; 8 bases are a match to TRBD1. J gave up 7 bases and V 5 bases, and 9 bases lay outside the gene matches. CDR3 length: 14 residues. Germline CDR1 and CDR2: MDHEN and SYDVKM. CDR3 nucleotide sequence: TGTGCCAGCAGTCTCGGCACAGGGGGACGTGGCTACACCTTC. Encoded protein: CASSLGTGGRGYTF.

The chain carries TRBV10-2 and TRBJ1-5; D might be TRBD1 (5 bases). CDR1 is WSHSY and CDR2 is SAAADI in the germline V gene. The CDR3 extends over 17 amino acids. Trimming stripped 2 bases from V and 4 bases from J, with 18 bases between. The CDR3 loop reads CASSEPERAGTNQPQHF. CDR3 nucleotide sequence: TGCGCCAGCAGTGAGCCTGAGAGAGCGGGGACTAATCAGCCCCAGCATTTT.